A selection of T cell receptor beta chains follows, all from one sample in a study of cytomegalovirus exposure and HLA in healthy donors. TCRdb keeps only in-frame clones here, not all; method: immunoSEQ multiplex PCR. The repertoire holds 100,000 to 150,000 clones, with around three quarters as singletons. The sequencing input was PBMCs. The receptors were sampled from a woman aged 55-70 years in good health and CMV-seropositive. Each CDR3 is given with its conserved first and last residue. Each record gives: clone size, V gene, J gene, D gene, CDR3 DNA, CDR3 protein. A D gene is named only where the DNA matches it firmly. Rows give clone size only sometimes, using once, few, many, or a class for an expanded clone.

>NA|TRBV6-5|TRBJ1-5|NA
TGTGCCAGCAGTTACTCAGCAGGGCAACAGCCCCAGCATTTT
CASSYSAGQQPQHF
>NA|TRBV5-1|TRBJ2-1|NA
TGCGCCAGCAGCCCGACTCCGAGCTCCTACAATGAGCAGTTCTTC
CASSPTPSSYNEQFF
>NA|TRBV6-6|TRBJ2-7|TRBD1
TGTGCCAGCAGTTACTCGGGGACAGGGGGGGACGAGCAGTACTTC
CASSYSGTGGDEQYF
>NA|TRBV6-5|TRBJ2-1|TRBD1
TGTGCCAGCATCAATACAGGGGTTAACAATGAGCAGTTCTTC
CASINTGVNNEQFF
>NA|TRBV7-9|TRBJ1-4|NA
TGTGCCAGCAGTCCGGGACTTTCTAATGAAAAACTGTTTTTT
CASSPGLSNEKLFF
>few|TRBV7-3|TRBJ1-6|TRBD1
TGTGCCAGCAGCTCCGGGACAGCCAATTCACCCCTCCACTTT
CASSSGTANSPLHF
>NA|TRBV9|TRBJ1-1|NA
TGTGCCAGCAGCCCCTCGGGGTCCTCGGTGAACACTGAAGCTTTCTTT
CASSPSGSSVNTEAFF
>few|TRBV6-5|TRBJ2-2|TRBD1
TGTGCCAGCAGTTACCGGGACAGGGCTTTGGCCGGGGAGCTGTTTTTT
CASSYRDRALAGELFF
>NA|TRBV7-9|TRBJ2-7|NA
TGTGCCAGCAGCCCAAGGGGGGGACTCTACGAGCAGTACTTC
CASSPRGGLYEQYF
>NA|TRBV19|TRBJ2-6|NA
TGTGCCAGTAGTACCCTAGACGGTTCTGGGGCCAACGTCCTGACTTTC
CASSTLDGSGANVLTF
>NA|TRBV27|TRBJ2-3|TRBD2
TGTGCCAGCAGTTTGGAAGCCCCGGGACTAGCGGGTGGCACAGATACGCAGTATTTT
CASSLEAPGLAGGTDTQYF
>NA|TRBV5-4|TRBJ2-7|TRBD1
TGTGCCAGCAGCCCACAGGGGCCCCCCTCCGAGCAGTACTTC
CASSPQGPPSEQYF
>once|TRBV5-5|TRBJ1-2|TRBD1
TGTGCCAGCAGCTTGGTCAGAGGACAGGGAACGTTCTATGGCTACACCTTC
CASSLVRGQGTFYGYTF
>few|TRBV6-6|TRBJ2-7|NA
TGTGCCAGCAGTTACTCCCCGACAGAAACCTACGAGCAGTACTTC
CASSYSPTETYEQYF
>NA|TRBV6-1|TRBJ1-2|NA
TGTGCCAGCAGTGAGAGGGGGACGAGTGGGGGCGTAGGTGGCTACACCTTC
CASSERGTSGGVGGYTF
>NA|TRBV18|TRBJ2-7|TRBD2
TGTGCCAGCTCACAAACTAGCGGGGCGCCGTACGAGCAGTACTTC
CASSQTSGAPYEQYF
>NA|TRBV7-9|TRBJ2-1|TRBD2
TGTGCCAGCGGGGGACTAGCGGGGGGCTCGTACACGAGTGAGCAGTTCTTC
CASGGLAGGSYTSEQFF
>NA|TRBV7-9|TRBJ1-3|NA
TGTGCCAGCAGGGACACTGGAAACACCATATATTTT
CASRDTGNTIYF
>NA|TRBV19|TRBJ1-5|NA
TGTGCCAGTAGTACTACAGGGATCCGGGCCTCTCAGCCCCAGCATTTT
CASSTTGIRASQPQHF
>few|TRBV18|TRBJ1-2|NA
TGTGCCTTTGGGCAGGGGACCAACTATGGCTACACCTTC
CAFGQGTNYGYTF
>NA|TRBV5-4|TRBJ2-3|TRBD2
TGTGCCAGCAGCTACGGACTAGCGGGAGATACGCAGTATTTT
CASSYGLAGDTQYF
>NA|TRBV5-1|TRBJ2-3|NA
TGCGCCAGCAGCTTGGGCGATGAAGATACGCAGTATTTT
CASSLGDEDTQYF
>NA|TRBV12-5|TRBJ2-6|TRBD1
TGTGCTAGTGGTTTGGGGACAGGGGGGGCCAACGTCCTGACTTTC
CASGLGTGGANVLTF
>NA|TRBV7-9|TRBJ2-1|TRBD1
TGTGCCAGCAGCTCCCTATCAAGGACAGGTACCGCTGAGCAGTTCTTC
CASSSLSRTGTAEQFF
>NA|TRBV5-4|TRBJ1-3|TRBD1
TGTGCCAGCAGCCCCGGACAGGGAGAAGGAAACACCATATATTTT
CASSPGQGEGNTIYF
>NA|TRBV7-6|TRBJ1-6|NA
TGTGCCAGCAGCTTCGTTCCCGGGTATAACTCACCCCTCCACTTT
CASSFVPGYNSPLHF
>NA|TRBV5-6|TRBJ2-7|TRBD1
TGTGCCAGCAGCCCGGGGGACAGGGAGTTCGAGCAGTACTTC
CASSPGDREFEQYF
>NA|TRBV5-1|TRBJ2-3|TRBD1
TGCGCCAGCAGCCCGCCTGATGTAGGGGGCGCGGATACGCAGTATTTT
CASSPPDVGGADTQYF
>NA|TRBV10-1|TRBJ1-1|NA
TGCGCCAGCAGTGATTGGGGGGGCGTGAACACTGAAGCTTTCTTT
CASSDWGGVNTEAFF
>NA|TRBV11-2|TRBJ2-1|TRBD1
TGTGCCAGCAGCTTAGCAGGGGGCTACAATGAGCAGTTCTTC
CASSLAGGYNEQFF
>NA|TRBV18|TRBJ1-2|NA
TGTGCCAGCTCACCGGGGGGGCTTAATGGCTACACCTTC
CASSPGGLNGYTF
>NA|TRBV7-9|TRBJ1-4|TRBD1
TGTGCCAGCAGCTTTGAGGGGGCTTTTGGAAAACTGTTTTTT
CASSFEGAFGKLFF
>NA|TRBV6-7|TRBJ1-3|NA
TGTGCCAGCGTCAGGTACCCTCTGTCCGGAAACACCATATATTTT
CASVRYPLSGNTIYF
>few|TRBV6-5|TRBJ1-2|NA
TGTGCCAGCAGTTCCCCCAGGGGACATCATAACTATGGCTACACCTTC
CASSSPRGHHNYGYTF
>NA|TRBV5-1|TRBJ1-6|NA
TGCGCCAGCAGCTTGGACCCCGTAACGGGTTCACCCCTCCACTTT
CASSLDPVTGSPLHF
>NA|TRBV11-2|TRBJ1-4|NA
TGTGCCAGCAGCCAGCGGACAGCCTATGCAACTAATGAAAAACTGTTTTTT
CASSQRTAYATNEKLFF
>NA|TRBV7-8|TRBJ2-5|NA
TGTGCCAGCAGCCACTTGGTGGGGCGCCAAGAGACCCAGTACTTC
CASSHLVGRQETQYF
>NA|TRBV7-6|TRBJ1-1|TRBD1
TGTGCCAGCAGCTCCAGGGGGCACGCTTTCTTT
CASSSRGHAFF
>NA|TRBV18|TRBJ1-5|TRBD1
TGTGCCAGCTCACCACAGACAGGGAATCAGCCCCAGCATTTT
CASSPQTGNQPQHF
>once|TRBV5-1|TRBJ1-6|TRBD1
TGCGCCAGCAGCTTGGGGACAGGGGGCGAATCACCCCTCCACTTT
CASSLGTGGESPLHF
>NA|TRBV13|TRBJ2-6|TRBD1
TGTGCCAGCAGCGAGGACAGGCGAGGAGGGGCCAACGTCCTGACTTTC
CASSEDRRGGANVLTF
>NA|TRBV4-1|TRBJ1-5|NA
TGCGCCAGCAGCGACAGATCTAGTATGAGCAATCAGCCCCAGCATTTT
CASSDRSSMSNQPQHF
>NA|TRBV29-1|TRBJ2-1|NA
TGCAGCGTTGAAGACAGCGCGGCAGGGGAGTTCTTC
CSVEDSAAGEFF
>NA|TRBV7-9|TRBJ1-6|TRBD1
TGTGCCAGCAGCTTAGACCGCGGCAGGGGGCGAGGTTCACCCCTCCACTTT
CASSLDRGRGRGSPLHF
>NA|TRBV9|TRBJ2-7|TRBD1
TGTGCCAGCAGCGTAACCTACACAGGGGGCGAGCAGTACTTC
CASSVTYTGGEQYF
>NA|TRBV9|TRBJ1-4|NA
TGTGCCAGCAGCGTGGACGGGATGATTAATGAAAAACTGTTTTTT
CASSVDGMINEKLFF
>NA|TRBV18|TRBJ1-2|TRBD1
TGTGCCAGCTCACCACCGCAAGGGGGCGACTATGGCTACACCTTC
CASSPPQGGDYGYTF
>NA|TRBV19|TRBJ2-7|TRBD1
TGTGCCAGTAGTATAGCAGTGGTGGGACAGGGACGGTACGAGCAGTACTTC
CASSIAVVGQGRYEQYF
>NA|TRBV9|TRBJ2-2|TRBD1
TGTGCCAGCAGCCCAGCAACTACGGACAGGGCCGATAACACCGGGGAGCTGTTTTTT
CASSPATTDRADNTGELFF
>once|TRBV10-3|TRBJ2-2|TRBD1
TGTGCCATCAGTGACCCGGGACAGGGGGACATCGGGGAGCTGTTTTTT
CAISDPGQGDIGELFF
>few|TRBV10-3|TRBJ2-3|NA
TGTGCCAGCAACCAGGGGGGCCTTAGCACAGATACGCAGTATTTT
CASNQGGLSTDTQYF
>few|TRBV5-6|TRBJ1-5|TRBD1
TGTGCCAGCAGCAAAACAGCCGGGACAGTTTATAGCAATCAGCCCCAGCATTTT
CASSKTAGTVYSNQPQHF
>NA|TRBV10-3|TRBJ1-1|TRBD1
TGTGCCATCAGACCGGGACAGGGGGTTTCTGAAGCTTTCTTT
CAIRPGQGVSEAFF
>NA|TRBV5-1|TRBJ1-5|NA
TGCGCCAGCAGCTTGGAAGGGGAAGGCAATCAGCCCCAGCATTTT
CASSLEGEGNQPQHF
>NA|TRBV5-1|TRBJ2-3|NA
TGCGCCAGCAGTCAATCCCCTACAGGGACAGATACGCAGTATTTT
CASSQSPTGTDTQYF
>NA|TRBV5-1|TRBJ2-1|TRBD1
TGCGCCAGCAGCGGTGGACAGGGGTGGAATGAGCAGTTCTTC
CASSGGQGWNEQFF
>NA|TRBV7-6|TRBJ2-7|TRBD1
TGTGCCAGCAGCCCGCGACAGGGCGGCGAGCAGTACTTC
CASSPRQGGEQYF